This T cell receptor beta chain stems from a study of T cell responses to AZD1222 COVID-19 vaccine. Broader study findings: At baseline, seropositivity was found in only six AZD1222 recipients.

Worth noting for this clone: The antigen is unknown.

The CDR3 spans 16 residues. Germline CDR1 and CDR2: SGHTS and YDEGEE. The germline V and J ends were trimmed by 3 bases and 3 bases, with 13 bases remaining between them. The assay was immunoSEQ multiplex PCR, and TCRdb's table has in-frame clones only and misses some. The data hold about 200,000 clones, with around 94% observed a single time. V is TRBV5-8 and J is TRBJ1-6; perhaps TRBD1 as D (5 bases). This sequence was found in an adult who received the MenACWY meningococcal vaccine as a control. Sequencing was performed on peripheral blood, taken 28 days after the second dose of the MenACWY control vaccine. The CDR3 DNA is TGTGCCAGCAGCTCGGGCCTTAGGGGCTATAATTCACCCCTCCACTTT. This sequence encodes CASSSGLRGYNSPLHF.